A single sample gave rise to the 23 T cell receptor beta chains below, sequenced in a study of shared clonotypes between healthy human individuals. TCRdb's copy holds only in-frame clones and misses some; the assay was immunoSEQ multiplex PCR. The sample lists about 1.9 million clones; approximately 92% were seen once. Naive CD8 cells lacked CD45RO and underwent positive selection for CCR7, leaving out terminally differentiated effector memory CD45RA+ cells. Sequencing was performed on naive CD8+ T cells from PBMCs. Every receptor here comes from a man aged 18 to 29 in good health. Some clones in this sample may be carry-over from other donors' samples.

The chain carries TRBV30 and TRBJ2-7; D is unclear. Between the trimmed V and J ends, which lost 3 bases and 2 bases, there was a span of 14 bases. Germline V lookup: CDR1 GTSNPN, CDR2 SVGIG (reference sequence). The CDR3 runs 14 residues. CDR3 DNA: TGTGCCTGGAGGCTCCTGGGTTCCCCCTACGAGCAGTACTTC. Translation: CAWRLLGSPYEQYF.

The V and J genes are TRBV19 and TRBJ2-1, with 10 positions matching TRBD2. J lost 4 bases, V lost 6 bases, and 6 bases had no gene match. The V gene's germline CDR1 is LNHDA and CDR2 SQIVND (reference sequence). The length of the CDR3 is 15 residues. CDR3 coding DNA: TGTGCCAGTAGCGCTAGCGGGAGCTTGTACAATGAGCAGTTCTTC. It encodes CASSASGSLYNEQFF.

The chain is built from TRBV5-6 and TRBJ2-7; no clear D gene. Germline V CDR1 and CDR2: SGHDT, YYEEEE. With 0 bases removed from V and 6 bases from J, the gap between germline ends came to 16 bases. There are 15 residues in the CDR3. Written as DNA, the CDR3 is TGTGCCAGCAGCTTGGCACTCGCCCGGTTTACCGAGCAGTACTTC. Its translation: CASSLALARFTEQYF.

The V gene is TRBV29-1, the J gene TRBJ2-1, with TRBD2 identical over 7 bases. The germline V gene has CDR1 SQVTM and CDR2 ANQGSEA. The junction had 8 bases not matched to a gene; V was cut back by 1 base and J by 2 bases. The CDR3 runs to 16 residues. CDR3 region: CSVEGAPSGAYNEQFF. For the CDR3, the DNA is TGCAGCGTTGAAGGGGCCCCCAGCGGGGCCTACAATGAGCAGTTCTTC.

This chain links TRBV19 with TRBJ2-5; perhaps TRBD2 as D (6 bases). Per germline, CDR1 LNHDA and CDR2 SQIVND (reference sequence). The CDR3 contains 13 residues. The V and J ends lost 7 bases and 1 base respectively, with 10 bases between them. CDR3 coding DNA: TGTGCCAGTAAAGGACTACGCCAAGAGACCCAGTACTTC. Amino acids: CASKGLRQETQYF. Filled out from reference TRBV19 and TRBJ2-5, the complete variable domain reads DGGITQSPKYLFRKEGQNVTLSCEQNLNHDAMYWYRQDPGQGLRLIYYSQIVNDFQKGDIAEGYSVSREKKESFPLTVTSAQKNPTAFYLCASKGLRQETQYFGPGTRLLVL.

The chain's CDR3 is CSVALRGPRRYEQFF. Here the CDR3 DNA reads TGCAGCGTTGCTTTAAGGGGGCCTAGGCGATATGAGCAGTTCTTC. The rearrangement joins TRBV29-1 to TRBJ2-1; TRBD1 aligns across 7 bases. The CDR3 has 15 residues. In germline, CDR1 is SQVTM, CDR2 ANQGSEA. Trimming took 4 bases from V and 8 from J; bases not matched to a gene: 14.

V is TRBV30 and J is TRBJ2-7, with D tentatively TRBD2 (6 bases). Per the germline V gene, CDR1 is GTSNPN and CDR2 is SVGIG (reference sequence). V lost 4 bases, J lost 3 bases, and 16 bases lay in between. The CDR3 consists of 14 residues. CDR3 in DNA: TGTGCCTGGAAAGGGGCTAGCGTAAACTACGAGCAGTACTTC. It is translated as CAWKGASVNYEQYF. Variable domain in full (rest from reference TRBV30 and TRBJ2-7): SQTIHQWPATLVQPVGSPLSLECTVEGTSNPNLYWYRQAAGRGLQLLFYSVGIGQISSEVPQNLSASRPQDRQFILSSKKLLLSDSGFYLCAWKGASVNYEQYFGPGTRLTVT.

The chain employs TRBV5-4 and TRBJ2-1; TRBD2 agrees at 9 bases. Germline CDR1 reads SGHNT; CDR2 reads YYREEE (reference sequence). V shed 2 bases, J shed 7 bases, and the junction held 16 bases outside the gene matches. The CDR3 runs 18 residues. The CDR3 DNA is TGTGCCAGCAGCTTAGCGACCCTTAGCGGGAGCCTATGGAATGAGCAGTTCTTC. It specifies CASSLATLSGSLWNEQFF.

The chain links TRBV6-1 to TRBJ1-2; no clear D gene. Germline-derived CDR1 and CDR2 are MNHNS and SASEGT. This CDR3 spans 12 amino acids. The ends were cut back, 10 bases at V and 5 bases at J, with 14 bases in the middle. CDR3 in DNA: TGTGCCACCCCCCGGGTCACATATGGCTACACCTTC. This gives the protein CATPRVTYGYTF.

The chain links TRBV11-2 to TRBJ2-1; 8 positions match TRBD2. Germline CDR1 reads SGHAT; CDR2 reads FQNNGV. This CDR3 spans 15 amino acids. With V trimmed by 5 bases and J by 7 bases, 10 bases remained unmatched. The CDR3 region has the DNA TGTGCCAGCAGCACAATAGCGGGACTTTATAATGAGCAGTTCTTC. Translating gives CASSTIAGLYNEQFF. Complete variable domain (other parts from reference TRBV11-2 and TRBJ2-1): EAGVAQSPRYKIIEKRQSVAFWCNPISGHATLYWYQQILGQGPKLLIQFQNNGVVDDSQLPKDRFSAERLKGVDSTLKIQPAKLEDSAVYLCASSTIAGLYNEQFFGPGTRLTVL.

The chain uses TRBV11-2 and TRBJ1-1, with D perhaps TRBD1 (6 bases). Germline CDR1 and CDR2: SGHAT and FQNNGV. Trimming removed 1 base from V and 4 bases from J, with 13 bases in between. This CDR3 spans 15 amino acids. CDR3 DNA: TGTGCCAGCAGCTTAGGGGCAGGGGACGGCACTGAAGCTTTCTTT. It translates to CASSLGAGDGTEAFF.

The rearrangement joins TRBV7-9 to TRBJ1-3; 8 bases agree with TRBD1. The V and J ends lost 5 bases and 4 bases, in that order; junction bases with no gene match: 13. The germline V gene has CDR1 SEHNR and CDR2 FQNEAQ (reference sequence). This CDR3 has 17 amino acids. CDR3 sequence reads: CASSTPTRQGPGNTIYF. Written as DNA, the CDR3 is TGTGCCAGCAGCACTCCTACCCGACAGGGGCCCGGAAACACCATATATTTT. Full variable domain (missing parts from reference TRBV7-9 and TRBJ1-3): DTGVSQNPRHKITKRGQNVTFRCDPISEHNRLYWYRQTLGQGPEFLTYFQNEAQLEKSRLLSDRFSAERPKGSFSTLEIQRTEQGDSAMYLCASSTPTRQGPGNTIYFGEGSWLTVV.

J is TRBJ1-3 and V is TRBV9, with D uncertain. Germline V lookup: CDR1 SGDLS, CDR2 YYNGEE. The CDR3 sequence is 15 residues long. Trimming pared 3 bases from V and 0 bases from J, leaving 10 bases between. The CDR3 loop reads CASSAGRSSGNTIYF. Here the CDR3 DNA reads TGTGCCAGCAGCGCCGGACGAAGCTCTGGAAACACCATATATTTT.

As to this clone: Other nucleotide sequences in the sample specify the same CDR3. The J gene is TRBJ2-7, the V gene TRBV9; 7 bases match TRBD1. In germline, CDR1 is SGDLS, CDR2 YYNGEE. The CDR3 sequence is 15 residues long. The junction had 6 bases not matched to a gene; V was cut back by 1 base and J by 2 bases. The CDR3 region has the DNA TGTGCCAGCAGCGTAACCGGGACAGCTACCTACGAGCAGTACTTC. Residues: CASSVTGTATYEQYF.

The rearrangement uses TRBV19 and TRBJ1-2; no firm D call. Germline lookup yields CDR1 LNHDA and CDR2 SQIVND (reference sequence). V lost 6 bases and J lost 1, with 15 bases in between. The CDR3 is 15 amino acids. The CDR3 region has the DNA TGTGCCAGTAGCTACCACGGAGCCGTTAACTATGGCTACACCTTC. This translates into CASSYHGAVNYGYTF.

The gene calls are TRBV5-4 and TRBJ2-7, with 11 bases identical to TRBD1. Trimming cost V 4 bases and J 2 bases; bases outside gene matches: 11. The CDR3 totals 17 residues. CDR1 is SGHNT and CDR2 is YYREEE in the germline V gene (reference sequence). Here the CDR3 reads CASSGLSRTGGPYEQYF. CDR3 DNA sequence: TGTGCCAGCAGCGGATTGTCCCGGACAGGGGGCCCCTACGAGCAGTACTTC.

The CDR3 region is CASSETRVSQYF. The CDR3 coding sequence is TGTGCCAGCAGCGAGACGCGAGTATCGCAGTATTTT. The gene calls are TRBV27 and TRBJ2-3; D gene unclear. V lost 6 bases and J lost 10, with 14 bases in between. This CDR3 is built from 12 residues. Germline V gene sequence: CDR1 MNHEY, CDR2 SMNVEV (reference sequence).

This clone was seen a few times. This chain links TRBV10-2 with TRBJ1-5; the D is unclear. The CDR3 consists of 12 residues. The germline V gene has CDR1 WSHSY and CDR2 SAAADI. V was shortened by 7 bases and J by 5 bases, with 9 bases between the two germline ends. CDR3 region: CASNSGDQPQHF. CDR3 in DNA: TGCGCCAGCAACTCGGGAGATCAGCCCCAGCATTTT.

This chain joins TRBV10-3 and TRBJ2-1; 9 nucleotides line up with TRBD2. The length of the CDR3 is 13 residues. Germline-derived CDR1 and CDR2 are ENHRY and SYGVKD. The CDR3 sequence: CGCGGRANNEQFF. The CDR3 DNA is TGTGGCTGTGGCGGGAGGGCAAACAATGAGCAGTTCTTC.

The chain couples TRBV5-6 to TRBJ2-7, with a weak D call TRBD1 (6 bases). Trimming took 5 bases from V and 0 from J, leaving 9 bases between them. The CDR3 is 13 residues long. Germline CDR1 SGHDT, CDR2 YYEEEE. CDR3 DNA: TGTGCCAGCAGTCGGGACACCTCCTACGAGCAGTACTTC. This sequence encodes CASSRDTSYEQYF.

The chain is built from TRBV27 and TRBJ1-2; D possibly corresponds to TRBD1 (5 bases). Trimming removed 7 bases from V and 3 bases from J, with 18 bases in between. Per the germline V gene, CDR1 is MNHEY and CDR2 is SMNVEV (reference sequence). The CDR3 sequence is 15 residues long. CDR3 amino acids: CASKGFRGEYYGYTF. In DNA, the CDR3 is TGTGCCAGCAAAGGGTTTAGGGGAGAATACTATGGCTACACCTTC.

The CDR3 DNA is TGTGCCAGCAGTTTGGAGGAGATGAACACTGAAGCTTTCTTT. Translated: CASSLEEMNTEAFF. The chain links TRBV28 to TRBJ1-1; D not certain. CDR3 length: 14 residues. Trimming removed 3 bases at V and 0 bases at J, with 8 bases between. CDR1 is MDHEN and CDR2 is SYDVKM in the germline V gene.

The J gene is TRBJ2-1, the V gene TRBV11-3, with 10 bases identical to TRBD2. Losses at the gene ends were 2 bases for V and 9 bases for J; bases not matched to a gene: 10. Germline V CDR1 and CDR2: SGHNT, YENEEA. This CDR3 has 16 residues. The CDR3 DNA reads TGTGCCAGCAGCTTACCCGGTCTAGCGGGAGCTGGTGAGCAGTTCTTC. The encoded protein is CASSLPGLAGAGEQFF.